This passage covers 10 T cell receptor beta chains from one sample sequenced in a study of human T cells and chemical hapten exposure. TCRdb called the RACE reads again in MiXCR, with one record for every CDR3 protein. The repertoire holds about 80,000 distinct CDR3 sequences, with 12% to 15% as singletons. The time point is: pre-sensitization, week 0. Treatment described: therapeutic diphenylcyclopropenone sensitization with weekly scalp DPC. The material sequenced was whole blood, taken in connection with sensitization to the hapten diphenylcyclopropenone (DPC). The receptor source for this set is a woman aged 50 to 60 with alopecia areata. Some clones in this sample may be carry-over from other donors' samples.

This clonotype was detected ten times or more. The J gene is TRBJ1-3, the V gene TRBV7-8; D not certain. The ends were cut back, 0 bases at V and 0 bases at J, with 9 bases in the middle. The CDR3 is 16 amino acids. Germline V gene sequence: CDR1 SGHVS, CDR2 FQNEAQ. CDR3: CASSLAGWSSGNTIYF. The CDR3 coding sequence is TGTGCCAGCAGCTTAGCAGGGTGGAGCTCTGGAAACACCATATATTTT.

In this sample, this clonotype turned up a few times. The rearrangement links TRBV5-1 to TRBJ2-2; 12 nucleotides align to TRBD1. Trimming cost V 7 bases and J 4 bases; bases outside gene matches: 11. This CDR3 contains 17 residues. Germline V gene lookup returns CDR1 SGHRS and CDR2 YFSETQ. CDR3 DNA sequence: TGCGCCAGCTCCCGGGGACAGGGGGCGAGGACCACCGGGGAGCTGTTTTTT. It is translated as CASSRGQGARTTGELFF.

A few counts support this clonotype. The gene calls are TRBV3-1 and TRBJ1-1; D not certain. Trimming pared 4 bases from V and 1 base from J, leaving 13 bases between. CDR1 is LGHDT and CDR2 is YNNKEL in the germline V gene (reference sequence). The CDR3 spans 15 residues. The CDR3, as DNA: TGTGCCAGCAGCCGGCTCCTGGTGGGGAACACTGAAGCTTTCTTT. Amino acids: CASSRLLVGNTEAFF.

J is TRBJ1-1 and V is TRBV11-2; D possibly corresponds to TRBD1 (6 bases). The germline V gene encodes CDR1 SGHAT and CDR2 FQNNGV. The CDR3 covers 14 residues. V was shortened by 4 bases and J by 7 bases, with 16 bases between the two germline ends. In nucleotides, the CDR3 is TGTGCCAGCAGCTCGTCAGGGGTAATCGGTGAAGCTTTCTTT. It encodes CASSSSGVIGEAFF.

The chain is built from TRBV29-1 and TRBJ2-5; 7 positions match TRBD1. The CDR3 runs 16 residues. Looked up from germline, CDR1 is SQVTM and CDR2 is ANQGSEA. The V and J ends lost 8 bases and 5 bases, in that order; junction bases with no gene match: 20. The CDR3 loop is CSFGGVTGPIVETQYF. The CDR3 DNA sequence: TGCAGCTTCGGAGGTGTGACAGGGCCCATTGTGGAGACCCAGTACTTC.

A remark on this clonotype: A much bigger clone sits one base away, suggesting this may be a read error. The chain has TRBV28 and TRBJ1-6; D unresolved. The germline CDR1 and CDR2 sequences are MDHEN and SYDVKM. CDR3 size: 12 residues. CDR3 sequence (DNA): TGTGCCAGCAGTTTAGGCAATTCACCCCTCAACTTT. Protein product: CASSLGNSPLNF.

The V and J genes are TRBV20-1 and TRBJ2-3; D gene ambiguous. The germline V gene has CDR1 DFQATT and CDR2 SNEGSKA (reference sequence). The CDR3 consists of 15 residues. With 0 bases removed from V and 4 bases from J, the gap between germline ends came to 14 bases. CDR3 sequence: CSARDTASVADTQYF. For the CDR3, the DNA is TGCAGTGCTAGAGATACGGCATCAGTGGCAGATACGCAGTATTTT.

This chain connects TRBV29-1 to TRBJ2-5; a weak D match, TRBD2 (5 bases). V gave up 7 bases and J gave up 5 bases, with 23 bases separating them. Germline V gene lookup returns CDR1 SQVTM and CDR2 ANQGSEA. This CDR3 has 15 amino acids. In DNA form, the CDR3 reads TGCAGCGCTAACCTCTTAGAGGGCCCGGCGGAGACCCAGTACTTC. This sequence encodes CSANLLEGPAETQYF.

This rearrangement joins TRBV12-3 or TRBV12-4 to TRBJ2-3; D is undetermined. V shed 7 bases and J shed 0 bases, with 11 bases lying between them. CDR3 length: 14 residues. The DNA of the CDR3 is TGTGCCAGCACCCTGACGGAGAGCACAGATACGCAGTATTTT. It is translated as CASTLTESTDTQYF.

This clonotype appeared a few times. The chain links TRBV7-9 to TRBJ2-2; TRBD1 agrees at 8 bases. The V gene's germline CDR1 is SEHNR and CDR2 FQNEAQ (reference sequence). V trimming: 2 bases; J trimming: 6 bases; junction bases outside the gene matches: 8. CDR3 size: 16 residues. The CDR3 nucleotides read TGTGCCAGCAGCTTAAGTGGGACAGGTCAGGCCGGGGAGCTGTTTTTT. Protein sequence: CASSLSGTGQAGELFF.